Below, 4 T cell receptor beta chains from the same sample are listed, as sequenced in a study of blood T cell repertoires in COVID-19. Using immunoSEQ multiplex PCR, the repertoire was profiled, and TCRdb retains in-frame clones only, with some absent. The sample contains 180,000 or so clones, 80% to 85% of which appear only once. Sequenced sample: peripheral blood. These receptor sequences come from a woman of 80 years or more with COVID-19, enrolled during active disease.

CDR3 protein: CASSSGQGLYEQYF. CDR3 coding DNA: TGTGCCAGCAGCTCCGGACAGGGTTTATACGAGCAGTACTTC. The V gene is TRBV9, the J gene TRBJ2-7, with TRBD1 identical over 8 bases. Germline V gives CDR1 SGDLS, CDR2 YYNGEE. The CDR3 contains 14 residues. J gave up 4 bases and V 4 bases, and 7 bases lay outside the gene matches.

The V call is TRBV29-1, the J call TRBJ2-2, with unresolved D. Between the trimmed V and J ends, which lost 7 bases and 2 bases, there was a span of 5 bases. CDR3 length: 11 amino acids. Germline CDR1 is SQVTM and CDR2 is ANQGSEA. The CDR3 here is CSGRNTGELFF. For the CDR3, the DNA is TGCAGCGGGAGAAACACCGGGGAGCTGTTTTTT.

CDR3 DNA sequence: TGCGCCAGCAGCCTGGGCACAGGTTTCGCGTCCTACGAGCAGTACTTC. Its translation: CASSLGTGFASYEQYF. This chain connects TRBV4-1 to TRBJ2-7; D is possibly TRBD1 (5 bases). CDR1 and CDR2 from the germline V gene are MGHRA and YSYEKL. Trimming left V 4 bases short and J 1 base short, with 17 bases between. This CDR3 has 16 amino acids.

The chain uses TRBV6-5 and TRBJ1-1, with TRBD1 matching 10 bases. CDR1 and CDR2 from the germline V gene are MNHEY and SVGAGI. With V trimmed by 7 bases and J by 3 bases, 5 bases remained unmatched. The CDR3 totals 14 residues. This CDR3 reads CASKLGTGDTEAFF. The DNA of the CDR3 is TGTGCCAGCAAATTGGGGACAGGGGACACTGAAGCTTTCTTT.